What follows are 27 T cell receptor beta chains derived from one specimen sequenced in a study of Graves' ophthalmopathy and Graves' hyperthyroidism. The TCR beta CDR3 regions underwent amplification from RNA transcripts. An initial RT-PCR round employing HTBI primers preceded a second-round multiplex PCR. TCRdb passed the multiplex PCR reads through MiXCR, listing each CDR3 protein once. In the table there are about 550,000 distinct CDR3 sequences, approximately 35% of which are singletons. The sequenced material came from peripheral blood or thyroid tissue (not recorded which). These receptors all stem from an adult man with Graves' hyperthyroidism.

As for this clonotype: Germline is not matched at one junction end, which may reflect a read error. J is TRBJ2-7 and V is TRBV10-2; TRBD1 matches at 7 bases. Per germline, CDR1 WSHSY and CDR2 SAAADI. This CDR3 is built from 14 residues. The CDR3 DNA reads as TGTACCAGCAGATACCAAACAGGGGTGGGCGAGCAGTACTTC. It yields the protein CTSRYQTGVGEQYF.

This clonotype was detected once. The chain combines TRBV10-3 with TRBJ1-2; TRBD1 might be the D (6 bases). The CDR3 spans 14 residues. The germline V and J ends were trimmed by 0 bases and 3 bases, with 8 bases remaining between them. Germline CDR1 and CDR2: ENHRY and SYGVKD. DNA of the CDR3: TGTGCCATCAGTGAGTCGGACAGACACTATGGCTACACCTTC. It is translated as CAISESDRHYGYTF.

This chain connects TRBV10-3 to TRBJ2-7; TRBD1 aligns across 8 bases. Germline loops: CDR1 ENHRY, CDR2 SYGVKD. With 3 bases clipped from V and 7 bases from J, the junction kept 20 bases outside the gene matches. The CDR3 totals 18 residues. CDR3 coding DNA: TGTGCCATCAGTGACAGGGTGTCTGGGGCAGGGGGCGGTCGAGAGCAGTACTTC. This translates into CAISDRVSGAGGGREQYF.

The chain has TRBV7-9 and TRBJ2-5, with TRBD2 matching 8 bases. Losses at the gene ends were 1 base for V and 11 bases for J; bases not matched to a gene: 9. The CDR3 covers 14 residues. Germline V gene lookup returns CDR1 SEHNR and CDR2 FQNEAQ (reference sequence). CDR3 bases: TGTGCCAGCAGCTTAGACCCGGGAGGGGGTGAGCAGTACTTC. Translated: CASSLDPGGGEQYF.

In its sample, this clonotype was seen many times. The chain carries TRBV6-1 and TRBJ1-6, with D perhaps TRBD1 (6 bases). CDR1 and CDR2 from the germline V gene are MNHNS and SASEGT. The CDR3 loop spans 17 amino acids. The ends were cut back, 2 bases at V and 6 bases at J, with 17 bases in the middle. The CDR3 here is CASSELRTVGRNSPLHF. The CDR3 coding sequence is TGTGCCAGCAGTGAACTCAGGACAGTCGGGCGTAATTCACCCCTCCACTTT.

The sample holds many counts of this clonotype. This chain connects TRBV7-9 to TRBJ2-1, with 14 nucleotides matching TRBD2. This CDR3 is built from 20 residues. With V trimmed by 4 bases and J by 1 base, 12 bases remained unmatched. Germline assignment: CDR1 SEHNR and CDR2 FQNEAQ (reference sequence). The chain's CDR3 is CASSSKRGLAGAGSYNEQFF. The CDR3 nucleotides read TGTGCCAGCAGCTCTAAACGGGGACTAGCGGGAGCTGGGTCCTACAATGAGCAGTTCTTC.

On this clonotype itself: It is unclear where the CDR3 begins or ends on the DNA, so no DNA is shown, and the CDR3 is as TCRdb lists it. This chain connects TRBV7-8 to TRBJ2-7; the table's TRBD2 call for D was not verified on the DNA. Including both end residues, the CDR3 is 17 amino acids long. Germline CDR1 reads SGHVS; CDR2 reads FQNEAQ. The CDR3 sequence: CASSFCASGTDIYEQYF.

V and J are TRBV9 and TRBJ2-3; TRBD2 matches at 13 bases. The CDR3 is made up of 18 amino acids. With 4 bases clipped from V and 4 bases from J, the junction kept 12 bases outside the gene matches. Germline V gene data show CDR1 as SGDLS and CDR2 as YYNGEE. The CDR3 DNA is TGTGCCAGCAGCTCAGGGACTAGCGGGAACGTCGGCTCAGATACGCAGTATTTT. Its protein product is CASSSGTSGNVGSDTQYF.

The V call is TRBV9, the J call TRBJ2-3; 8 nucleotides align to TRBD2. V lost 0 bases to trimming and J lost 0 bases; unmatched junction nucleotides: 12. This CDR3 has 19 residues. Germline CDR1 is SGDLS and CDR2 is YYNGEE. The CDR3 coding sequence is TGTGCCAGCAGCGTAGCAAGGTCGGGAACTAGCGGTAGCACAGATACGCAGTATTTT. As protein: CASSVARSGTSGSTDTQYF.

This clonotype has at least ten counts. The V call is TRBV28, the J call TRBJ1-5; no firm D call. With 3 bases removed from V and 0 bases from J, the gap between germline ends came to 12 bases. The CDR3 totals 16 residues. Germline V gives CDR1 MDHEN, CDR2 SYDVKM. DNA for the CDR3: TGTGCCAGCAGTTTGGGTGGGCCGGCTAGCAATCAGCCCCAGCATTTT. It specifies CASSLGGPASNQPQHF.

As regards this clonotype: This may be a read error: a much more frequent sequence differs by one nucleotide. The chain is built from TRBV9 and TRBJ1-2; the match to TRBD1 covers 9 bases. This CDR3 region has 18 residues. V lost 5 bases to trimming and J lost 2 bases; unmatched junction nucleotides: 16. Germline V gives CDR1 SGDLS, CDR2 YYNGEE. CDR3 sequence reads: CASRQSGTGTRFNYGYTF. The CDR3 nucleotides are TGTGCCAGCAGACAAAGCGGGACAGGGACGAGGTTCAACTATGGCTACACCTTC. The full variable domain, in which reference TRBV9 and TRBJ1-2 provide the parts outside the CDR3, is DSGVTQTPKHLITATGQRVTLRCSPRSGDLSVYWYQQSLDQGLQFLIQYYNGEERAKGNILERFSAQQFPDLHSELNLSSLELGDSALYFCASRQSGTGTRFNYGYTFGSGTRLTVV.

This clonotype was found many times. The gene calls are TRBV20-1 and TRBJ2-5, with D perhaps assigned TRBD1 or TRBD2 (5 bases each). From germline, CDR1 is DFQATT and CDR2 SNEGSKA (reference sequence). This CDR3 is built from 15 residues. V shed 6 bases and J shed 1 base, with 18 bases lying between them. The CDR3 DNA follows: TGCAGTGCGTTCATAGGGACGGGTACCCAAGAGACCCAGTACTTC. Translating it yields CSAFIGTGTQETQYF.

This chain connects TRBV27 to TRBJ2-7; D could derive from TRBD1 or TRBD2 (5 bases each). Looked up from germline, CDR1 is MNHEY and CDR2 is SMNVEV (reference sequence). This CDR3 has 14 residues. V was shortened by 1 base and J by 2 bases, with 9 bases between the two germline ends. CDR3 nucleotide sequence: TGTGCCAGCAGTTTATTCCAGGGACCCTACGAGCAGTACTTC. Its translation: CASSLFQGPYEQYF.

In its sample, this clonotype was seen a few times. This may be a read error, as it is one base from a much larger clone. This chain joins TRBV7-8 and TRBJ2-5; 9 bases are a match to TRBD2. Germline CDR1 and CDR2: SGHVS and FQNEAQ. V lost 7 bases to trimming and J lost 0 bases; unmatched junction nucleotides: 6. The CDR3 contains 15 residues. The CDR3 protein is CASTRSGGDQETQYF. In nucleotides, the CDR3 is TGTGCCAGCACCCGTAGCGGGGGAGACCAAGAGACCCAGTACTTC.

This chain's CDR3 is CASIIRGGSADTQYF. For the CDR3, the DNA is TGTGCCAGCATCATCCGGGGAGGAAGTGCAGATACGCAGTATTTT. This chain joins TRBV2 and TRBJ2-3, with a weak D call TRBD2 (6 bases). V was trimmed by 7 bases and J by 4 bases, leaving 18 bases between them. CDR1 and CDR2 (germline): SNHLY, FYNNEI. The CDR3 runs 15 residues. The full variable domain, with the rest looked up from reference TRBV2 and TRBJ2-3, is EPEVTQTPSHQVTQMGQEVILRCVPISNHLYFYWYRQILGQKVEFLVSFYNNEISEKSEIFDDQFSVERPDGSNFTLKIRSTKLEDSAMYFCASIIRGGSADTQYFGPGTRLTVL.

As for this clonotype: One junction end disagrees with the germline gene, perhaps due to a read error. The chain combines TRBV7-6 with TRBJ1-1, with D unresolved. Looked up from germline, CDR1 is SGHVS and CDR2 is FNYEAQ. The CDR3 is 15 amino acids. Here the CDR3 reads CTSSLTGGRDNEQFF. CDR3 DNA: TGTACCAGCAGCTTGACGGGAGGGAGAGACAATGAGCAGTTCTTT.

CDR3 sequence reads: CASSDALAGTSYEQYF. The DNA of the CDR3 is TGTGCCAGCAGCGACGCACTAGCGGGGACCTCCTACGAGCAGTACTTC. The chain uses TRBV7-2 and TRBJ2-7; TRBD2 agrees at 10 bases. V gave up 5 bases and J gave up 0 bases; unmatched junction bases: 7. Germline V gene sequence: CDR1 SGHTA, CDR2 FQGNSA. This CDR3 spans 16 amino acids.

In this sample, this clonotype turned up many times. CDR3 nucleotide sequence: TGCAGCGTTGAAGGGGACACCCCCTACGAGCAGTACTTC. Translation gives CSVEGDTPYEQYF. J is TRBJ2-7 and V is TRBV29-1; D is perhaps TRBD1 (6 bases). Germline CDR1 reads SQVTM; CDR2 reads ANQGSEA. This CDR3 comprises 13 residues. Between the trimmed V and J ends, which lost 1 base and 2 bases, there was a span of 9 bases.

The chain recombines TRBV29-1 with TRBJ2-3, with TRBD2 matching over 7 bases. V dropped 4 bases and J dropped 3; count of bases not matched to a gene: 4. CDR1 SQVTM and CDR2 ANQGSEA come from the germline V gene. This CDR3 is built from 13 residues. This chain's CDR3 is CSVAGGGTDTQYF. The DNA for the CDR3 is TGCAGCGTTGCGGGAGGTGGAACAGATACGCAGTATTTT.

The V call is TRBV12-3 or TRBV12-4, the J call TRBJ2-5; tentatively, D is TRBD2 (5 bases). The CDR3 consists of 15 residues. V was clipped by 6 bases and J by 5 bases, with 19 bases between them. CDR3 nucleotide sequence: TGTGCCAGCAGGACGGACGGGGAGACGTGGGAGACCCAGTACTTC. This translates into CASRTDGETWETQYF.

V usage is TRBV7-9 and J usage is TRBJ2-5; D may be TRBD1 (6 bases). The CDR3 totals 16 residues. V shed 2 bases and J shed 9 bases, with 22 bases lying between them. CDR1 and CDR2 (germline): SEHNR, FQNEAQ (reference sequence). The CDR3 DNA is TGTGCCAGCAGCTTAAGGACCAGGGGAATCAATCAGCCCCAGTACTTC. Protein product: CASSLRTRGINQPQYF.

This clonotype was counted at least ten times. V is TRBV7-3 and J is TRBJ2-2; possibly TRBD2 for D (5 bases). The CDR3 is made up of 14 amino acids. The germline V gene encodes CDR1 SGHTA and CDR2 FQGTGA. Trimming removed 8 bases from V and 0 bases from J, with 10 bases in between. The CDR3 region has the DNA TGTGCCAGCGGCTACGGGACGAACACCGGGGAGCTGTTTTTT. Amino acid sequence: CASGYGTNTGELFF.

V and J are TRBV29-1 and TRBJ1-2; no firm D call. The CDR3 is made up of 15 amino acids. The V end was cut by 8 bases, the J end by 3 bases, with 22 bases between. Germline CDR1 and CDR2: SQVTM and ANQGSEA. The CDR3 spells CSLFENSGGDYGYTF. The CDR3 DNA reads TGCAGCTTGTTTGAGAACTCAGGAGGTGACTATGGCTACACCTTC.

The genes are TRBV29-1 and TRBJ1-4, with no clear D. V was cut by 0 bases and J by 8 bases, with 13 bases left in between. The CDR3 is 14 amino acids. Looked up from germline, CDR1 is SQVTM and CDR2 is ANQGSEA. CDR3 loop: CSVEDLGSGEKLFF. CDR3 nucleotide sequence: TGCAGCGTTGAAGATCTAGGATCGGGGGAAAAACTGTTTTTT.

This clonotype was seen only a few times. The rearrangement links TRBV5-8 to TRBJ1-4; D remains ambiguous. Trimming left V 0 bases short and J 6 bases short, with 12 bases between. From germline, CDR1 is SGHTS and CDR2 YDEGEE. The CDR3 runs 15 residues. CDR3 sequence (DNA): TGTGCCAGCAGCTTGGGAGAGGGAAACGATGAAAAACTGTTTTTT. Residues: CASSLGEGNDEKLFF.

The chain carries TRBV10-3 and TRBJ2-7; weak D call: TRBD1 (6 bases). The germline V and J ends were trimmed by 5 bases and 2 bases, with 7 bases remaining between them. CDR1 is ENHRY, CDR2 SYGVKD, per germline. The CDR3 is 12 residues long. CDR3 in DNA: TGTGCCATCAGTAAGGGGGCCTACGAGCAGTACTTC. It codes for CAISKGAYEQYF.

The rearrangement uses TRBV15 and TRBJ1-2; 9 bases agree with TRBD1. J was trimmed by 9 bases and V by 1 base; bases with no gene match: 12. Germline CDR1 reads LNHNV; CDR2 reads YYDKDF (reference sequence). This CDR3 contains 16 residues. CDR3 region: CATSRVGTGLSDRYTF. CDR3 nucleotide sequence: TGTGCCACCAGCAGAGTTGGGACAGGGCTTAGCGATCGCTACACCTTC.